This TCR beta chain was captured by sequencing in a study of blood T cell repertoires in COVID-19. Study details: The samples span acute and convalescent COVID-19 from the United States, Italy and Spain. In each case, the material was cDNA or gDNA derived from T cells, B-cell-depleted T cells, or PBMCs.

Trimming stripped 8 bases from V and 2 bases from J, with 18 bases between. The CDR3 runs 15 residues. Germline V CDR1 and CDR2: LNHDA, SQIVND (reference sequence). In the source study's methods: Cell counts per sample came from amplifying reference gene primers. The protocol was immunoSEQ multiplex PCR, while the TCRdb copy is restricted to in-frame clones and leaves out a portion. The V and J calls and the clone size are those of that table, but D and trimming were determined from the DNA. Among roughly 80,000 clones listed, less than 90% were seen once. Sequences were obtained from peripheral blood. The sequence was obtained from a human donor in a cohort sampled during active COVID-19. The gene calls are TRBV19 and TRBJ1-2; possible D gene TRBD1, 6 bases. The CDR3 is CASGGRGTPNYGYTF. DNA of the CDR3: TGTGCCAGTGGGGGGCGGGGGACACCAAACTATGGCTACACCTTC.